What follows are 9 T cell receptor beta chains derived from one specimen sequenced in a study of blood T cell repertoires in COVID-19. Sequencing was performed with immunoSEQ multiplex PCR; in TCRdb, only in-frame clones are kept and a portion is missing. The sample contains about 400,000 clones, roughly 90% of which appear only once. The sample consisted of PBMCs or T cells enriched from blood (not recorded which). These receptors all come from a middle-aged woman with acute COVID-19.

This chain joins TRBV10-3 and TRBJ1-1, with D maybe TRBD1 (6 bases). Trimming removed 7 bases at V and 4 bases at J, with 19 bases between. The CDR3 is 15 amino acids. Germline V gene sequence: CDR1 ENHRY, CDR2 SYGVKD. The CDR3 region is CAIKRETGKGTEAFF. DNA for the CDR3: TGTGCCATCAAAAGGGAGACAGGCAAAGGCACTGAAGCTTTCTTT.

V usage is TRBV2 and J usage is TRBJ1-1; 7 bases line up with TRBD1. V was pared by 5 bases and J by 3 bases, with 3 bases of the junction left unmatched. The CDR3 extends over 13 amino acids. Germline V gene data show CDR1 as SNHLY and CDR2 as FYNNEI. The CDR3: CASSPTGYTEAFF. The CDR3 region has the DNA TGTGCCAGCAGTCCGACAGGGTACACTGAAGCTTTCTTT.

The chain is built from TRBV4-1 and TRBJ2-7, with 7 bases lining up with TRBD1. Germline V CDR1 and CDR2: MGHRA, YSYEKL. V lost 1 base to trimming and J lost 3 bases; unmatched junction nucleotides: 12. The CDR3 runs to 17 residues. CDR3 nucleotides: TGCGCCAGCAGCCAAGGAAGGGACAGCGACAAGGTCTACGAGCAGTACTTC. Its translation is CASSQGRDSDKVYEQYF.

The rearrangement joins TRBV13 to TRBJ2-5; weak D call: TRBD2 (7 bases). The germline gives CDR1 PRHDT, CDR2 FYEKMQ (reference sequence). Trimming shortened V by 3 bases and J by 2 bases, and 10 bases separated the two germline ends. CDR3 size: 14 residues. The CDR3 coding sequence is TGTGCCAGCAGCTTCGGGGGGCGACAAGAGACCCAGTACTTC. It specifies CASSFGGRQETQYF.

The chain joins TRBV7-2 to TRBJ1-1, with unresolved D. The germline CDR1 and CDR2 sequences are SGHTA and FQGNSA. The length of the CDR3 is 17 residues. Trimming removed 0 bases from V and 4 bases from J, with 18 bases in between. CDR3: CASSLALGRLLGTEAFF. Here the CDR3 DNA reads TGTGCCAGCAGCTTAGCTTTGGGGAGGCTTTTGGGCACTGAAGCTTTCTTT.

V and J are TRBV10-1 and TRBJ2-7; D gene uncertain. Germline-derived CDR1 and CDR2 are WNHNN and SYGVQD (reference sequence). This CDR3 contains 14 residues. Trimming cost V 3 bases and J 2 bases, with 11 bases left between them. The CDR3 is CASSDRQVAYEQYF. The DNA of the CDR3 is TGCGCCAGCAGTGATCGGCAGGTGGCCTACGAGCAGTACTTC.

V usage is TRBV30 and J usage is TRBJ2-7; TRBD1 aligns across 9 bases. CDR3 length equals 12 residues. From germline, CDR1 is GTSNPN and CDR2 SVGIG (reference sequence). With V trimmed by 8 bases and J by 4 bases, 6 bases remained unmatched. Here the CDR3 reads CAGVTGGYEQYF. CDR3 DNA sequence: TGTGCCGGCGTGACAGGGGGTTACGAGCAGTACTTC.

The chain joins TRBV30 to TRBJ2-7; 9 positions match TRBD2. The germline CDR1 and CDR2 sequences are GTSNPN and SVGIG (reference sequence). Trimming at V came to 5 bases and at J to 3 bases, leaving 8 bases not matched to a gene. CDR3 length: 14 residues. The CDR3 nucleotides read TGTGCCTGGGGTCGGGGGACTAGCATCTACGAGCAGTACTTC. As protein: CAWGRGTSIYEQYF.

This chain connects TRBV11-2 to TRBJ2-3, with TRBD2 identical over 10 bases. Germline V lookup: CDR1 SGHAT, CDR2 FQNNGV. The CDR3 is 14 residues long. The V gene end was trimmed by 10 bases and the J gene end by 3 bases; junction bases not matched to a gene: 7. CDR3 DNA: TGTGCCACCCGAGCGGGGGGGCGAACAGATACGCAGTATTTT. As protein: CATRAGGRTDTQYF.